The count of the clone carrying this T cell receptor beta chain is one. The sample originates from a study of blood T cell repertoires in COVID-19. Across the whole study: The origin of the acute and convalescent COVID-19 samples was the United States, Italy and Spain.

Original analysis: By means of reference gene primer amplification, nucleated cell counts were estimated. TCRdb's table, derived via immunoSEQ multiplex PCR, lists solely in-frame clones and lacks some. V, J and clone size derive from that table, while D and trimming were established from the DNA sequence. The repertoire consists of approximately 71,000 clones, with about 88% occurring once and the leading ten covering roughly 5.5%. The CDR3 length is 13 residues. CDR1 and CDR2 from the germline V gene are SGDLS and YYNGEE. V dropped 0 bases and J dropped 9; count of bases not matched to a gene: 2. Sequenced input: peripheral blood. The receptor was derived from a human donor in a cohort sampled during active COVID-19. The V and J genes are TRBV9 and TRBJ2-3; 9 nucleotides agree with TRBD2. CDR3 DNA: TGTGCCAGCAGCGTAGTACTAGCGGGCACGCAGTATTTT. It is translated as CASSVVLAGTQYF.